The source of this TCR beta chain is a study of glioma-infiltrating T cells. The CDR3 loop spans 14 amino acids. Per germline, CDR1 MDHEN and CDR2 SYDVKM. TCR alpha and beta CDR3 regions were amplified from RNA using iRepertoire nested multiplex PCR. One entry per CDR3 protein, called by TCRdb with MiXCR from the multiplex PCR reads. This repertoire shows fewer than 500,000 distinct CDR3 sequences, roughly two fifths found once; its top ten account for approximately 12%. Concerning this clonotype itself: One junction end does not reproduce the germline sequence, and a read error may be involved.

This clonotype was obtained from a human donor with low-grade glioma or glioblastoma, undergoing nonglioma brain surgery, or in good health (not recorded which). The rearrangement uses TRBV28 and TRBJ2-3; tentatively, D is TRBD1 (5 bases). Sequencing input: glioma tissue, nonneoplastic brain tissue, or PBMCs (not recorded which). CDR3 residues: CDSSSWGPTDTQYF. The CDR3 DNA sequence: TGTGACAGCAGTTCTTGGGGCCCCACAGATACGCAGTATTTT.